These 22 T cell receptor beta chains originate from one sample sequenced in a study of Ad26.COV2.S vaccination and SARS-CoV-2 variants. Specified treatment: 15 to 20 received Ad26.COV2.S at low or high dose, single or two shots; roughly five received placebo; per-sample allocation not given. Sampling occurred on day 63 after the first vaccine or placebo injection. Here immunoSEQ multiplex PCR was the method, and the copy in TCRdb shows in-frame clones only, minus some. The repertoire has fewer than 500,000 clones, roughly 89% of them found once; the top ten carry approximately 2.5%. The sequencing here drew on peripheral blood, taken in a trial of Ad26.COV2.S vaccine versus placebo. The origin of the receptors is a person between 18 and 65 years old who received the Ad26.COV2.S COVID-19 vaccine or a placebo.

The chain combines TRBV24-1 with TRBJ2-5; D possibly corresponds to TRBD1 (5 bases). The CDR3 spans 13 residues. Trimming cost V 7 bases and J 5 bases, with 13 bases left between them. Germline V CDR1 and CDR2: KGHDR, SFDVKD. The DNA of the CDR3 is TGTGCCACCAGGGCTCAGGGATTCGAGACCCAGTACTTC. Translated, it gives CATRAQGFETQYF.

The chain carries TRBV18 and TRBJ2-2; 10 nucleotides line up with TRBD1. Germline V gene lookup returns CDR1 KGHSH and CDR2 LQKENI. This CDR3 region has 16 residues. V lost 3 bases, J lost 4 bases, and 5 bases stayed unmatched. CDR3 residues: CASSPPGQGFTGELFF. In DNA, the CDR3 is TGTGCCAGCTCACCTCCGGGACAGGGGTTCACCGGGGAGCTGTTTTTT.

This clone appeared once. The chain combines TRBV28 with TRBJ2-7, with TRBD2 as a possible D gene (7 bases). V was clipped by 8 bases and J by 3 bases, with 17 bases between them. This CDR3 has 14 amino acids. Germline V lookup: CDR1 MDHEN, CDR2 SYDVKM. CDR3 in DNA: TGTGCCAGCTTTTCGGGGGGCCCCTACTACGAGCAGTACTTC. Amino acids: CASFSGGPYYEQYF.

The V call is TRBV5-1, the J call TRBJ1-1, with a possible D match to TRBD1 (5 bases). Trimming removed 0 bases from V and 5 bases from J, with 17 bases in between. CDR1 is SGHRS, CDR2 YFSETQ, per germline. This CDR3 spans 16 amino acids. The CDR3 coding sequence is TGCGCCAGCAGCTTGGACGGGGGGATAGGGTATACTGAAGCTTTCTTT. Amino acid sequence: CASSLDGGIGYTEAFF. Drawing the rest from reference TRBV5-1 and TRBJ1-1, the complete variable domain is KAGVTQTPRYLIKTRGQQVTLSCSPISGHRSVSWYQQTPGQGLQFLFEYFSETQRNKGNFPGRFSGRQFSNSRSEMNVSTLELGDSALYLCASSLDGGIGYTEAFFGQGTRLTVV.

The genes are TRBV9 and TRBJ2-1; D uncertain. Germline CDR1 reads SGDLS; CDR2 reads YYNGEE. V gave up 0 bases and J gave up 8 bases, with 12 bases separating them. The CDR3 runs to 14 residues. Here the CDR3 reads CASSVEPPHHEQFF. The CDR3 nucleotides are TGTGCCAGCAGCGTAGAACCCCCCCACCATGAGCAGTTCTTC.

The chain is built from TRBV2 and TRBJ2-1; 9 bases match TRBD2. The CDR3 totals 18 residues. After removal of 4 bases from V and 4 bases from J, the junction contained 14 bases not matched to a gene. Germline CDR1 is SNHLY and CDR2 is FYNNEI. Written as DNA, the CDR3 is TGTGCCAGCAGTGGGACTAGCGAGGACCGTCTCAAATACAATGAGCAGTTCTTC. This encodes CASSGTSEDRLKYNEQFF.

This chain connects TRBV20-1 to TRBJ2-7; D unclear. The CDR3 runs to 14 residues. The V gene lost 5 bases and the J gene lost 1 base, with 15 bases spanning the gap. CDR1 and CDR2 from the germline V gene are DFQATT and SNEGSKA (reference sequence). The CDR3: CSARGSSTSYEQYF. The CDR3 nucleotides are TGCAGTGCTCGTGGCTCCTCAACATCCTACGAGCAGTACTTC.

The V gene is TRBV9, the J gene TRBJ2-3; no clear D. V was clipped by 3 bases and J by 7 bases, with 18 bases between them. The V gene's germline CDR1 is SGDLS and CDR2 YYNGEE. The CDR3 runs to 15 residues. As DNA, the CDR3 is TGTGCCAGCAGCGCTATGGGCCTGCCCTTGTATACGCAGTATTTT. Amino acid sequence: CASSAMGLPLYTQYF. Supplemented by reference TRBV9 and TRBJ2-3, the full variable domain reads DSGVTQTPKHLITATGQRVTLRCSPRSGDLSVYWYQQSLDQGLQFLIQYYNGEERAKGNILERFSAQQFPDLHSELNLSSLELGDSALYFCASSAMGLPLYTQYFGPGTRLTVL.

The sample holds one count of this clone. CDR3 region: CSVVGSGRMNTEAFF. The CDR3 DNA reads TGCAGCGTTGTCGGGTCCGGACGGATGAACACTGAAGCTTTCTTT. The rearrangement joins TRBV29-1 to TRBJ1-1, with D hard to call. The germline V gene has CDR1 SQVTM and CDR2 ANQGSEA. The CDR3 is made up of 15 amino acids. Between the trimmed V and J ends, which lost 4 bases and 0 bases, there was a span of 15 bases.

In nucleotides, the CDR3 is TGTGCCATCAGTAAGAACACTGAAGCTTTCTTT. Protein product: CAISKNTEAFF. This rearrangement joins TRBV10-3 to TRBJ1-1, with D uncertain. The CDR3 is made up of 11 amino acids. CDR1 ENHRY and CDR2 SYGVKD come from the germline V gene. Trimming cost V 5 bases and J 1 base, with 2 bases left between them.

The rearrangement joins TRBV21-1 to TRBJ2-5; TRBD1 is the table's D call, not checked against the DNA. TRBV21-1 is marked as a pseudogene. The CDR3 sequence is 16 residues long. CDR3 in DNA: TGTGCCAGCAGCAAAGGGCGGAGGGGGCAGGCAGAGACCCAGTACTTC. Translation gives CASSKGRRGQAETQYF.

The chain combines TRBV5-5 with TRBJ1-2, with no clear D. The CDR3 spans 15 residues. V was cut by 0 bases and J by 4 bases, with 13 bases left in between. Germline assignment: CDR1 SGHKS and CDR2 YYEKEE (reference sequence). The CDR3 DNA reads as TGTGCCAGCAGCTTGGTCGGAAGTGCCCTCTATGGCTACACCTTC. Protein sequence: CASSLVGSALYGYTF. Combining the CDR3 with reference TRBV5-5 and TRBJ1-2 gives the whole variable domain DAGVTQSPTHLIKTRGQQVTLRCSPISGHKSVSWYQQVLGQGPQFIFQYYEKEERGRGNFPDRFSARQFPNYSSELNVNALLLGDSALYLCASSLVGSALYGYTFGSGTRLTVV.

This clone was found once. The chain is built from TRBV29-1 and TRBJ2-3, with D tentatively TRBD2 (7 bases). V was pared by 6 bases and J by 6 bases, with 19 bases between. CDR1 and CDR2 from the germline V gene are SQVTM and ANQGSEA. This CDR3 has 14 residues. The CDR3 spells CSVGGGPIGDTQYF. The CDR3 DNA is TGCAGCGTGGGGGGGGGCCCCATCGGGGATACGCAGTATTTT.

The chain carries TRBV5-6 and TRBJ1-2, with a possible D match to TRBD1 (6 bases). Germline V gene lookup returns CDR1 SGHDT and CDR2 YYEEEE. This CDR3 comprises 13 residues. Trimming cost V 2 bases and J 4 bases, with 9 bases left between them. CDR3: CASSFGTFYGYTF. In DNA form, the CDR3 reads TGTGCCAGCAGCTTCGGGACATTCTATGGCTACACCTTC.

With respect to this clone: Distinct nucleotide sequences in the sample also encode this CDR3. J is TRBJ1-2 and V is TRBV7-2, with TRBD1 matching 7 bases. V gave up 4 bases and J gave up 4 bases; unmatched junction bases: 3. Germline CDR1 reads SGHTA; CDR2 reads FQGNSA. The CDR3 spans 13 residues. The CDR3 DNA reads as TGTGCCAGCAGCTCCGGGACAGCCTATGGCTACACCTTC. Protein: CASSSGTAYGYTF.

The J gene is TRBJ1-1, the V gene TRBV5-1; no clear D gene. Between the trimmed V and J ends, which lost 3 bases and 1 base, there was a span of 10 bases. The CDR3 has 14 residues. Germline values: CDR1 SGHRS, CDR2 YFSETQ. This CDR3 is CASSSSPGNTEAFF. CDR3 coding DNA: TGCGCCAGCAGCTCCTCTCCGGGGAACACTGAAGCTTTCTTT.

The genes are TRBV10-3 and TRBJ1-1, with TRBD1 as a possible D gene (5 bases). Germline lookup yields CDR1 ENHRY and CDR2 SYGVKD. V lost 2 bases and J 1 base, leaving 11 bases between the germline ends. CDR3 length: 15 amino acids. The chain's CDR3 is CAISEPRDSNTEAFF. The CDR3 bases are TGTGCCATCAGTGAGCCCCGGGACTCGAACACTGAAGCTTTCTTT.

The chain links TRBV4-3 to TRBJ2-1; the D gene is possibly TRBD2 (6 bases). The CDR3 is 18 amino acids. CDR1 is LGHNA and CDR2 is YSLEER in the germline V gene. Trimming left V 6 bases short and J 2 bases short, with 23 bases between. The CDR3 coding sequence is TGCGCCAGCAGTCCCTCAGCGGGCCATACCACTACCTACAATGAGCAGTTCTTC. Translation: CASSPSAGHTTTYNEQFF.

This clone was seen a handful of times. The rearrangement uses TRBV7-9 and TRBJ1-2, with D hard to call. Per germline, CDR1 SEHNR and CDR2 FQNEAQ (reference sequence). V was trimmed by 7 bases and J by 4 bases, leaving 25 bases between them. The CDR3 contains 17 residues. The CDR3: CASNLGEGLGSIYGYTF. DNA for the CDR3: TGTGCCAGCAACTTGGGAGAGGGTCTTGGCAGTATCTATGGCTACACCTTC.

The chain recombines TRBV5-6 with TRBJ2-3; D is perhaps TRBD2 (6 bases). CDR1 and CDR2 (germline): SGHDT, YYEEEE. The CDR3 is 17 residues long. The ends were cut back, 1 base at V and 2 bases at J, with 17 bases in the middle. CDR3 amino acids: CASSLRDSPAYTDTQYF. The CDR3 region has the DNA TGTGCCAGCAGCTTGCGGGACTCACCAGCTTACACAGATACGCAGTATTTT.

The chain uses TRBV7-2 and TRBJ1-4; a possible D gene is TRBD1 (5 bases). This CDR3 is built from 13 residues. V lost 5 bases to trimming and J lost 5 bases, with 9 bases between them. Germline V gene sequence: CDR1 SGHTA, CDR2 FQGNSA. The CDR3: CASSRDGNEKLFF. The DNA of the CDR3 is TGTGCCAGCAGCAGGGACGGGAATGAAAAACTGTTTTTT. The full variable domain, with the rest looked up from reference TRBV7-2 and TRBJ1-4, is GAGVSQSPSNKVTEKGKDVELRCDPISGHTALYWYRQSLGQGLEFLIYFQGNSAPDKSGLPSDRFSAERTGGSVSTLTIQRTQQEDSAVYLCASSRDGNEKLFFGSGTQLSVL.

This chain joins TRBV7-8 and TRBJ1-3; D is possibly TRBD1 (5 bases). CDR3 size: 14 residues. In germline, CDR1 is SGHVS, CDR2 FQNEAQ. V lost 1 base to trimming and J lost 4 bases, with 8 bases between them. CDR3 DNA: TGTGCCAGCAGCTTAGGGGGGTCCGGAAACACCATATATTTT. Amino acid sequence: CASSLGGSGNTIYF.